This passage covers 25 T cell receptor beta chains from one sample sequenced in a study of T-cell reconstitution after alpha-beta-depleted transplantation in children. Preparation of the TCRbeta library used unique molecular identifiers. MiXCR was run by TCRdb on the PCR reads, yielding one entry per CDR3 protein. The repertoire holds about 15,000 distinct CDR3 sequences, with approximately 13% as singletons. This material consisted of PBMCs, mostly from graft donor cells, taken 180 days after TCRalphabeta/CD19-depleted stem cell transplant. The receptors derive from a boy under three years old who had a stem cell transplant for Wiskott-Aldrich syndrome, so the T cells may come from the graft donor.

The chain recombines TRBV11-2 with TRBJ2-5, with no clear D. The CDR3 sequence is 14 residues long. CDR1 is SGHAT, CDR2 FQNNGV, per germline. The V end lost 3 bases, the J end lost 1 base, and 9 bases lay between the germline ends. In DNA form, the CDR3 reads TGTGCCAGCAGCTTCTTGGCGGCCCAAGAGACCCAGTACTTC. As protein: CASSFLAAQETQYF. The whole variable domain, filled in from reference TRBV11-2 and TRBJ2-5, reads EAGVAQSPRYKIIEKRQSVAFWCNPISGHATLYWYQQILGQGPKLLIQFQNNGVVDDSQLPKDRFSAERLKGVDSTLKIQPAKLEDSAVYLCASSFLAAQETQYFGPGTRLLVL.

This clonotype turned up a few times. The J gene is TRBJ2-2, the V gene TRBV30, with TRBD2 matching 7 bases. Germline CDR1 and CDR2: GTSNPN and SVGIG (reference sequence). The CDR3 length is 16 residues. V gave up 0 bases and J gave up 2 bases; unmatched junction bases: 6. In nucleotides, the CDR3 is TGTGCCTGGAGTGTACCCGGGGGGATTAACACCGGGGAGCTGTTTTTT. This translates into CAWSVPGGINTGELFF.

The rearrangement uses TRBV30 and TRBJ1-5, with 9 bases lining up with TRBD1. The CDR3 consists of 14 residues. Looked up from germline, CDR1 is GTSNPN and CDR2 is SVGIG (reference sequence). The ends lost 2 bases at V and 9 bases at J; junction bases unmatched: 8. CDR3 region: CAWSYLDRGMPQHF. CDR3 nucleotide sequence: TGTGCCTGGAGTTACCTCGACAGGGGGATGCCCCAGCATTTT.

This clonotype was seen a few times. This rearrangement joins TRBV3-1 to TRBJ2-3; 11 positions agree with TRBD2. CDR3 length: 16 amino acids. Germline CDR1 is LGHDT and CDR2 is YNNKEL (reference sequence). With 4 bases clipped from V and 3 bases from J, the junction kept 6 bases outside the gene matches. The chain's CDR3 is CASSRTGLAVTDTQYF. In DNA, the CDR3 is TGTGCCAGCAGCCGGACGGGACTAGCGGTAACAGATACGCAGTATTTT.

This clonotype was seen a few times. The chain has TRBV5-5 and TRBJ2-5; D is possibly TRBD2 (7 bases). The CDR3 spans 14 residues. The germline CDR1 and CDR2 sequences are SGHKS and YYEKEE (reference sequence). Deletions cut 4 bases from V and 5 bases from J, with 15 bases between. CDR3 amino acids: CASSAFGGRETQYF. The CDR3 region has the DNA TGTGCCAGCAGCGCGTTCGGGGGGCGGGAGACCCAGTACTTC.

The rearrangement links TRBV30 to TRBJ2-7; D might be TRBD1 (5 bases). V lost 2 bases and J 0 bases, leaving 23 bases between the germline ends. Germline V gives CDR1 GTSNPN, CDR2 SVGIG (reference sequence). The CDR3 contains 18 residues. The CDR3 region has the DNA TGTGCCTGGAGTACGAAGGGGATAAACAGGATTCTCTCCTACGAGCAGTACTTC. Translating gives CAWSTKGINRILSYEQYF. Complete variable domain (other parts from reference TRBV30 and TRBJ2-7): SQTIHQWPATLVQPVGSPLSLECTVEGTSNPNLYWYRQAAGRGLQLLFYSVGIGQISSEVPQNLSASRPQDRQFILSSKKLLLSDSGFYLCAWSTKGINRILSYEQYFGPGTRLTVT.

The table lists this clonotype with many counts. The CDR3 sequence is CSASISPGQKYEQYF. The CDR3 nucleotides are TGCAGTGCTAGTATCTCACCGGGACAAAAATACGAGCAGTACTTC. The chain is built from TRBV20-1 and TRBJ2-7; possibly TRBD1 for D (6 bases). V lost 3 bases and J lost 4, with 19 bases in between. The germline V gene has CDR1 DFQATT and CDR2 SNEGSKA (reference sequence). The CDR3 sequence is 15 residues long.

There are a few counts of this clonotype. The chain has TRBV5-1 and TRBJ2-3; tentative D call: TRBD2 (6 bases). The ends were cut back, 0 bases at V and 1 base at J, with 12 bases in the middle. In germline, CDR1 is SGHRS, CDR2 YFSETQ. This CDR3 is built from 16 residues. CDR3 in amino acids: CASSLAGEGGTDTQYF. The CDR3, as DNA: TGCGCCAGCAGCTTGGCGGGGGAAGGAGGCACAGATACGCAGTATTTT.

As DNA, the CDR3 is TGCAGTGCTAGAGCAGGGGGGCCTAATCAGCCCCAGCATTTT. Encoded protein: CSARAGGPNQPQHF. The chain couples TRBV20-1 to TRBJ1-5, with 7 nucleotides matching TRBD1. The CDR3 loop spans 14 amino acids. Germline V gene data show CDR1 as DFQATT and CDR2 as SNEGSKA (reference sequence). J was trimmed by 4 bases and V by 1 base; bases with no gene match: 4.

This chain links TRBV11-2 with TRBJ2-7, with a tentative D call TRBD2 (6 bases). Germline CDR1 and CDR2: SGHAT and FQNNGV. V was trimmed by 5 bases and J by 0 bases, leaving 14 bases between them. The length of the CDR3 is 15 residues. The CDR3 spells CASSTGLTVSYEQYF. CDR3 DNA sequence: TGTGCCAGCAGCACGGGACTTACCGTCTCCTACGAGCAGTACTTC. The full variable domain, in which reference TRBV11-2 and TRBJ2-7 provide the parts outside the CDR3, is EAGVAQSPRYKIIEKRQSVAFWCNPISGHATLYWYQQILGQGPKLLIQFQNNGVVDDSQLPKDRFSAERLKGVDSTLKIQPAKLEDSAVYLCASSTGLTVSYEQYFGPGTRLTVT.

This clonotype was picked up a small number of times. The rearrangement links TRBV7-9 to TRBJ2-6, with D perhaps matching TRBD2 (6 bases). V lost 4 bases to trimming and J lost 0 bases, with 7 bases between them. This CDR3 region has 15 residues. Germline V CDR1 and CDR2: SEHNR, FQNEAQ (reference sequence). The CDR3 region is CASSYGSSGANVLTF. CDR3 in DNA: TGTGCCAGCAGCTACGGGAGCTCTGGGGCCAACGTCCTGACTTTC.

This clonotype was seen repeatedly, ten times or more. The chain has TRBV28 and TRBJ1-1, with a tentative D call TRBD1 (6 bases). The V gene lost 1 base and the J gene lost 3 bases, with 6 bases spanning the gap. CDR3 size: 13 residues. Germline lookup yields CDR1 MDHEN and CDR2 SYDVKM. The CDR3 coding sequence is TGTGCCAGCAGTTTATACAGGGACACTGAAGCTTTCTTT. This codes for CASSLYRDTEAFF.

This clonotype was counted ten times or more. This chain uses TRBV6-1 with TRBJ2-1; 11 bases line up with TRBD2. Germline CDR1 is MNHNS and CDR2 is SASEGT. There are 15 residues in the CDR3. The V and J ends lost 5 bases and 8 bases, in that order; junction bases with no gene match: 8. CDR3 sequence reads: CASSKLAGDRDEQFF. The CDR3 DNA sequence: TGTGCCAGCAGTAAACTAGCGGGAGACAGGGATGAGCAGTTCTTC.

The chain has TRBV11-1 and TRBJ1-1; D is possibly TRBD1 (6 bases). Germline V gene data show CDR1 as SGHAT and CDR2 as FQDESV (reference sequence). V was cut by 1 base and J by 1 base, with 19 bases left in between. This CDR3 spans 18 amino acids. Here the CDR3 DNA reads TGTGCCAGCAGCTTAGATCGTTCAGGGGCCGAGAAGAACACTGAAGCTTTCTTT. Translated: CASSLDRSGAEKNTEAFF. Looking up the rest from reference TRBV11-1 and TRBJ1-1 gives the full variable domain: EAEVAQSPRYKITEKSQAVAFWCDPISGHATLYWYRQILGQGPELLVQFQDESVVDDSQLPKDRFSAERLKGVDSTLKIQPAELGDSAMYLCASSLDRSGAEKNTEAFFGQGTRLTVV.

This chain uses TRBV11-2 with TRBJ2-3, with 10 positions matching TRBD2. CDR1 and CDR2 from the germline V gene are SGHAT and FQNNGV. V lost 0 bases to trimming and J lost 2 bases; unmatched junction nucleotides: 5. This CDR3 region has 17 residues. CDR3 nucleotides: TGTGCCAGCAGCTTAGAAGTACTAGCGGGGTACACAGATACGCAGTATTTT. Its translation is CASSLEVLAGYTDTQYF.

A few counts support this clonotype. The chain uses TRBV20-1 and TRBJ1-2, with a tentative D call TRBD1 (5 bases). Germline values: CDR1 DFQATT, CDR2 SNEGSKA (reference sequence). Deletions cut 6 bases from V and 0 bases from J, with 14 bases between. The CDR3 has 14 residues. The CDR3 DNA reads TGCAGTGCAGTAAAGACAGCCACTAACTATGGCTACACCTTC. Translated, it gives CSAVKTATNYGYTF.

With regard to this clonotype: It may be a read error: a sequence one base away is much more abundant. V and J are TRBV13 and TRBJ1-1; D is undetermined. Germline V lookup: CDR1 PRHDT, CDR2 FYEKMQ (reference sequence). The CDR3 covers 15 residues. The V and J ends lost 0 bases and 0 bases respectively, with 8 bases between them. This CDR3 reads CASSLGATMNTEAFF. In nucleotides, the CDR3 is TGTGCCAGCAGCTTAGGGGCGACAATGAACACTGAAGCTTTCTTT.

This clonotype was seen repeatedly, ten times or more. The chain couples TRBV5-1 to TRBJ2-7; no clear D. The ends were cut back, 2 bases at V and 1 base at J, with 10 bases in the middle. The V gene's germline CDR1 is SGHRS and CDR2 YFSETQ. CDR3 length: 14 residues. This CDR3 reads CASSFSGQSYEQYF. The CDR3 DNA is TGCGCCAGCAGCTTTTCAGGTCAGTCCTACGAGCAGTACTTC.

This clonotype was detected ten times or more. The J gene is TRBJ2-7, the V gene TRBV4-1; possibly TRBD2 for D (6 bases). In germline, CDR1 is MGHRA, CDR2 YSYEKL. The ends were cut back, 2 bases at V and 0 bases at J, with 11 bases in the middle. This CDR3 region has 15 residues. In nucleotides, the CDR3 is TGCGCCAGCAGCCAACTAGCGCTTAGCTCCTACGAGCAGTACTTC. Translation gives CASSQLALSSYEQYF.

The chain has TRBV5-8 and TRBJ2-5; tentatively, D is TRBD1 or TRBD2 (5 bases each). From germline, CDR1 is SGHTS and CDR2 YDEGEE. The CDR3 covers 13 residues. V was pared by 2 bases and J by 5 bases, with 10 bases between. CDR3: CASSFRGAETQYF. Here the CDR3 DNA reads TGTGCCAGCAGCTTCAGAGGGGCGGAGACCCAGTACTTC.

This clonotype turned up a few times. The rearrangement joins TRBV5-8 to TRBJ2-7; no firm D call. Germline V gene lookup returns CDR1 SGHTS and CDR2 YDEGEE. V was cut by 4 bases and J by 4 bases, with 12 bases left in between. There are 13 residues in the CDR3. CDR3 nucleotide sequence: TGTGCCAGCAGCCGTCTAGTAGGGTACGAGCAGTACTTC. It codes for CASSRLVGYEQYF.

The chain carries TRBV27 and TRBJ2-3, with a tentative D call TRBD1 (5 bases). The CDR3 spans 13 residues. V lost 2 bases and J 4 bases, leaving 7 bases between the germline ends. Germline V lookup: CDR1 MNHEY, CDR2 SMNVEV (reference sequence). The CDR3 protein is CASSLLGADTQYF. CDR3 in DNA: TGTGCCAGCAGTTTACTAGGGGCAGATACGCAGTATTTT.

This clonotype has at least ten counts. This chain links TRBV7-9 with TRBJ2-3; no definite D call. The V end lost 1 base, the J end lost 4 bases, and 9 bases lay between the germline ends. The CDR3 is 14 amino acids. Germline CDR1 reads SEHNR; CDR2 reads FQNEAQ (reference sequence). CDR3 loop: CASSLVEFADTQYF. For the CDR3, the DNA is TGTGCCAGCAGCTTAGTAGAGTTCGCAGATACGCAGTATTTT.

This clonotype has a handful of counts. CDR3 DNA: TGTGCCAGCAGTTCGCTCAAATGGACAGTAGGAAACGAGCAGTACTTC. This gives the protein CASSSLKWTVGNEQYF. This chain joins TRBV6-2 or TRBV6-3 and TRBJ2-7, with D possibly matching TRBD1 (6 bases). The germline V gene has CDR1 MNHEY and CDR2 SVGEGT. This CDR3 is built from 16 residues. V shed 4 bases and J shed 5 bases, with 21 bases lying between them.

The CDR3, as DNA: TGTCCTTACCCGGGGACAGGGAATGAAAAACTGTTTTTT. Amino acid sequence: CPYPGTGNEKLFF. V is TRBV5-5 and J is TRBJ1-4, with 9 bases identical to TRBD1. From germline, CDR1 is SGHKS and CDR2 YYEKEE (reference sequence). This CDR3 region has 13 residues.